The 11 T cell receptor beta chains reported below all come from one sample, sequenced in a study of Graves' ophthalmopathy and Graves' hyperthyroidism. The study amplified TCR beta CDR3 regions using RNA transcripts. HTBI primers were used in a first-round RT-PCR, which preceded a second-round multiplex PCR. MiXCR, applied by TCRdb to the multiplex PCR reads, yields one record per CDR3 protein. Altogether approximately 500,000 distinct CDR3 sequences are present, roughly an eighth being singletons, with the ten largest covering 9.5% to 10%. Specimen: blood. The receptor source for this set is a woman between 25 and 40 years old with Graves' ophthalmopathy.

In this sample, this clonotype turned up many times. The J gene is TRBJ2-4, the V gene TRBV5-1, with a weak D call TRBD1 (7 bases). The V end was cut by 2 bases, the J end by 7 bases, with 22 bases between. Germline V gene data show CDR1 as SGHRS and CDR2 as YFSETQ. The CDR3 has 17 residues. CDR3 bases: TGCGCCAGCAGCTTCGGACGGGGGACAGAGCCCGTGAACATTCAGTACTTC. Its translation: CASSFGRGTEPVNIQYF. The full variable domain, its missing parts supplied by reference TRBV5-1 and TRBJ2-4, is KAGVTQTPRYLIKTRGQQVTLSCSPISGHRSVSWYQQTPGQGLQFLFEYFSETQRNKGNFPGRFSGRQFSNSRSEMNVSTLELGDSALYLCASSFGRGTEPVNIQYFGAGTRLSVL.

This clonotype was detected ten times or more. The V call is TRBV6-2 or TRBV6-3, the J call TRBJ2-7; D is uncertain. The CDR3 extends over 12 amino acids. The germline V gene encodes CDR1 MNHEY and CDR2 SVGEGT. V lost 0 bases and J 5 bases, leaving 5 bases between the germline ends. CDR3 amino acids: CASSYSGDEQYF. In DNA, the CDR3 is TGTGCCAGCAGTTACTCGGGTGACGAGCAGTACTTC.

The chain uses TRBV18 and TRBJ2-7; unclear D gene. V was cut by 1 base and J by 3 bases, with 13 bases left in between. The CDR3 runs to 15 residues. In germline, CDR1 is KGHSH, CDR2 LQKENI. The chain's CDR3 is CASSPLVGDNYEQYF. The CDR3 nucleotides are TGTGCCAGCTCACCACTGGTCGGAGACAACTACGAGCAGTACTTC.

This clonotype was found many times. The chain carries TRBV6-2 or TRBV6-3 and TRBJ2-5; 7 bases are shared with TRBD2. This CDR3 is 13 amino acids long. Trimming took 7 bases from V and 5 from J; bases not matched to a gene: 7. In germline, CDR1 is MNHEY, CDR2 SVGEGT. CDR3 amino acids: CASTDHGRETQYF. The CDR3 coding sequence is TGTGCCAGCACCGATCACGGGAGGGAGACCCAGTACTTC.

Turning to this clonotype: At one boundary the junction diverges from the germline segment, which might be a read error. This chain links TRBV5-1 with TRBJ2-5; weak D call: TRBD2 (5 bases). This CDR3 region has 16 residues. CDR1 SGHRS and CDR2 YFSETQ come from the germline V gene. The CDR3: CASSRGTDSFYETKYF. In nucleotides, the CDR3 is TGCGCCAGCAGTCGCGGTACGGACTCGTTCTACGAGACCAAGTACTTC.

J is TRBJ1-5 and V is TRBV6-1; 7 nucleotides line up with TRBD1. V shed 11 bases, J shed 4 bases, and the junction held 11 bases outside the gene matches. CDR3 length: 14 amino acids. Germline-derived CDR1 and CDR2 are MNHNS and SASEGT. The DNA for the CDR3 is TGTGCCTATTCTCGGGACAGCTCTAATCAGCCCCAGCATTTT. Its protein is CAYSRDSSNQPQHF.

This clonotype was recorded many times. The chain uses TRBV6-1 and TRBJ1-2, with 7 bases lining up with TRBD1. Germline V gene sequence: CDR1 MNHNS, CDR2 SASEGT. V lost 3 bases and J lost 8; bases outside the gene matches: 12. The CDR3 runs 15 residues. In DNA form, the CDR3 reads TGTGCCAGCAGTGATTCAAGAGGGGGCCCGAGAGGCTACACCTTC. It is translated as CASSDSRGGPRGYTF.

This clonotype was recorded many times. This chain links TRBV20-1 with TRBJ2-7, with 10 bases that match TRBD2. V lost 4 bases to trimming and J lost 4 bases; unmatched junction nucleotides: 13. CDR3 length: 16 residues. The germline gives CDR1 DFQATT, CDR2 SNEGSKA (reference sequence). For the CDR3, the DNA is TGCAGTGCTACCCAAGCGGGAGGGCTCCCCCGTTACGAGCAGTACTTC. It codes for CSATQAGGLPRYEQYF.

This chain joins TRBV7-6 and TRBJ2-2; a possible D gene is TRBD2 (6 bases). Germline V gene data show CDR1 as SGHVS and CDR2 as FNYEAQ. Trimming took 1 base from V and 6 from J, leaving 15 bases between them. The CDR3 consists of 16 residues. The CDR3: CASSLEGGVTAGELFF. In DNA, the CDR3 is TGTGCCAGCAGCTTAGAAGGCGGGGTGACTGCCGGGGAGCTGTTTTTT.

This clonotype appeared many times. The CDR3 DNA follows: TGTGCCTGGAGTAAAGGAGGTCAGCCCCAGCATTTT. Protein product: CAWSKGGQPQHF. This chain joins TRBV30 and TRBJ1-5; D is ambiguous. The CDR3 contains 12 residues. V gave up 2 bases and J gave up 6 bases, with 8 bases separating them. Germline CDR1 reads GTSNPN; CDR2 reads SVGIG (reference sequence). The full variable domain, its missing parts supplied by reference TRBV30 and TRBJ1-5, is SQTIHQWPATLVQPVGSPLSLECTVEGTSNPNLYWYRQAAGRGLQLLFYSVGIGQISSEVPQNLSASRPQDRQFILSSKKLLLSDSGFYLCAWSKGGQPQHFGDGTRLSIL.

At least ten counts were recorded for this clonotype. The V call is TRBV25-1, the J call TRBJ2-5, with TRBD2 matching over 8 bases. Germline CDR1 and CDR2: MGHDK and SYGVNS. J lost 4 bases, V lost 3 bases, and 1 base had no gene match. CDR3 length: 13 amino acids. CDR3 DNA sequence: TGTGCCAGCAGTGACCTAGCGGGAGAGACCCAGTACTTC. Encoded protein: CASSDLAGETQYF.